This section outlines one TCR beta chain sequence together with its context. The antigen remains undetermined. Researchers ran the PCR with 60 Vbeta and 13 Jbeta primers. Libraries were prepared by immunoSEQ multiplex PCR; TCRdb keeps only in-frame clonotypes and omits some of them. The table includes 120,000 to 150,000 clones, 80% to 85% detected once. The data stem from a study of cytomegalovirus exposure and HLA in healthy donors. Study-level findings and limits: Analyzed later, association rates of TCRs varied across HLA loci, with DRB1 most and HLA-C fewest. After further analysis at a later stage, roughly 15,000 TCR beta sequences were associated with HLA alleles at 0.05 false discovery rate. For most TCR beta V segments, an earlier analysis put the productive rate at about 87% or about 30% of the time. The classifier, whose performance was assessed in both the original and validation cohorts, reportedly diagnosed cytomegalovirus status with high specificity and sensitivity.

The clonotype was recovered from a woman in her thirties in good health and CMV-seronegative. Sequencing was performed on PBMCs.

CDR3: CASSQLNVAGETDTQYF. The DNA for the CDR3 is TGCGCCAGCAGCCAACTTAATGTAGCGGGGGAAACAGATACGCAGTATTTT. The rearrangement uses TRBV4-3 and TRBJ2-3, with 9 bases fitting TRBD2. J was trimmed by 3 bases and V by 2 bases; bases with no gene match: 9. This CDR3 has 17 residues. Germline CDR1 reads LGHNA; CDR2 reads YSLEER.